Below are 16 T cell receptor beta chains sequenced from a single sample in a study of T cells after yellow fever vaccination. TCRdb re-analysed the 5' RACE reads in MiXCR, keeping a single row per CDR3 protein. The sample shows 250,000 to 400,000 distinct CDR3 sequences, roughly 4% of them seen only once. The source was PBMCs, collected 5 days after the yellow fever booster vaccination. The receptors were gathered from a young man who received the YFV17D yellow fever vaccine.

In its sample, this clonotype was seen a few times. The V gene is TRBV5-4, the J gene TRBJ2-5, with D perhaps matching TRBD1 or TRBD2 (6 bases each). V lost 2 bases, J lost 5 bases, and 13 bases lay in between. Germline CDR1 reads SGHNT; CDR2 reads YYREEE (reference sequence). There are 14 residues in the CDR3. DNA for the CDR3: TGTGCCAGCAGCTTCTCGGGGGCGTATGAGACCCAGTACTTC. Translated: CASSFSGAYETQYF. The variable domain in full, completed from reference TRBV5-4 and TRBJ2-5, reads ETGVTQSPTHLIKTRGQQVTLRCSSQSGHNTVSWYQQALGQGPQFIFQYYREEENGRGNFPPRFSGLQFPNYSSELNVNALELDDSALYLCASSFSGAYETQYFGPGTRLLVL.

This clonotype came up many times. J is TRBJ2-7 and V is TRBV6-5; TRBD2 agrees at 10 bases. J lost 1 base, V lost 0 bases, and 9 bases had no gene match. CDR3 length equals 18 residues. CDR1 MNHEY and CDR2 SVGAGI come from the germline V gene. The CDR3 sequence is CASSYSDPSGGLSYEQYF. As DNA, the CDR3 is TGTGCCAGCAGTTACTCGGATCCTAGCGGGGGATTATCCTACGAGCAGTACTTC.

The chain joins TRBV9 to TRBJ2-2; D could derive from TRBD1 or TRBD2 (5 bases each). The CDR3 length is 12 residues. Germline V gene lookup returns CDR1 SGDLS and CDR2 YYNGEE. The V and J ends lost 5 bases and 4 bases respectively, with 6 bases between them. The CDR3 DNA follows: TGTGCCAGCAGAGGGACCACCGGGGAGCTGTTTTTT. This translates into CASRGTTGELFF.

In its sample, this clonotype was seen many times. The V and J genes are TRBV20-1 and TRBJ1-6; D is undetermined. CDR1 and CDR2 (germline): DFQATT, SNEGSKA (reference sequence). The CDR3 contains 14 residues. V dropped 4 bases and J dropped 0 bases, with 7 bases sitting between them. The CDR3: CSAIQSSYNSPLHF. DNA of the CDR3: TGCAGTGCTATACAGAGCTCCTATAATTCACCCCTCCACTTT.

This clonotype occurred many times. The chain has TRBV3-1 and TRBJ2-1; maybe TRBD1 (5 bases). Germline CDR1 reads LGHDT; CDR2 reads YNNKEL (reference sequence). Trimming pared 4 bases from V and 0 bases from J, leaving 10 bases between. CDR3 length: 15 amino acids. Written as DNA, the CDR3 is TGTGCCAGCAGCCCAAGGGGTAGCTCCTACAATGAGCAGTTCTTC. Translation gives CASSPRGSSYNEQFF.

At least ten counts were recorded for this clonotype. CDR3 in DNA: TGTGCCAGCAGTTTCTCCTACAATGAGCAGTTCTTC. This sequence encodes CASSFSYNEQFF. The V gene is TRBV27, the J gene TRBJ2-1; D unclear. Germline V gene sequence: CDR1 MNHEY, CDR2 SMNVEV (reference sequence). Deletions cut 3 bases from V and 0 bases from J, with 0 bases between. This CDR3 has 12 amino acids.

Only a few counts were recorded for this clonotype. The chain links TRBV9 to TRBJ2-2; maybe TRBD2 (6 bases). This CDR3 region has 16 residues. V was trimmed by 0 bases and J by 1 base, leaving 10 bases between them. In germline, CDR1 is SGDLS, CDR2 YYNGEE. The chain's CDR3 is CASSVGGGGNTGELFF. In DNA, the CDR3 is TGTGCCAGCAGCGTAGGGGGAGGAGGGAACACCGGGGAGCTGTTTTTT. Filled out from reference TRBV9 and TRBJ2-2, the complete variable domain reads DSGVTQTPKHLITATGQRVTLRCSPRSGDLSVYWYQQSLDQGLQFLIQYYNGEERAKGNILERFSAQQFPDLHSELNLSSLELGDSALYFCASSVGGGGNTGELFFGEGSRLTVL.

In its sample, this clonotype was seen a few times. The chain is built from TRBV5-5 and TRBJ2-7, with TRBD2 matching 14 bases. The length of the CDR3 is 17 residues. Germline CDR1 reads SGHKS; CDR2 reads YYEKEE (reference sequence). V was pared by 4 bases and J by 0 bases, with 6 bases of the junction left unmatched. The CDR3 nucleotides are TGTGCCAGCAGCCGCGCGACTAGCGGGGGGGCCTCCTACGAGCAGTACTTC. This encodes CASSRATSGGASYEQYF.

This clonotype was recorded at least ten times. The genes are TRBV6-4 and TRBJ2-7, with D unclear. The CDR3 loop spans 12 amino acids. The V gene lost 2 bases and the J gene lost 2 bases, with 4 bases spanning the gap. The germline gives CDR1 MRHNA, CDR2 SNTAGT. Here the CDR3 reads CASSDGTYEQYV. For the CDR3, the DNA is TGTGCCAGCAGTGACGGGACCTACGAGCAGTACGTC.

This clonotype was seen more than once but under ten times. V gene TRBV7-9 combines with J gene TRBJ2-5; 8 nucleotides line up with TRBD2. Trimming at V came to 1 base and at J to 2 bases, leaving 3 bases not matched to a gene. This CDR3 is 15 amino acids long. CDR1 SEHNR and CDR2 FQNEAQ come from the germline V gene (reference sequence). The CDR3 region is CASSLDGGGQETQYF. CDR3 nucleotide sequence: TGTGCCAGCAGCTTAGATGGCGGGGGGCAAGAGACCCAGTACTTC.

The V and J genes are TRBV19 and TRBJ1-6; weak D call: TRBD1 (5 bases). This CDR3 region has 16 residues. Trimming left V 2 bases short and J 7 bases short, with 15 bases between. The germline V gene encodes CDR1 LNHDA and CDR2 SQIVND (reference sequence). The CDR3 sequence: CASSIKSGRMNSPLHF. Written as DNA, the CDR3 is TGTGCCAGTAGTATAAAGTCGGGACGCATGAATTCACCCCTCCACTTT.

This clonotype was seen a few times. The J gene is TRBJ2-1, the V gene TRBV5-1, with 11 bases matching TRBD2. The CDR3 has 16 amino acids. CDR1 is SGHRS, CDR2 YFSETQ, per germline. J was trimmed by 4 bases and V by 3 bases; bases with no gene match: 6. Here the CDR3 DNA reads TGCGCCAGCAGCTGGGGCCTAGCGGGGGGATACAATGAGCAGTTCTTC. This encodes CASSWGLAGGYNEQFF.

Only a few counts were recorded for this clonotype. The DNA of the CDR3 is TGCAGTGCTAGACCCCGGGGGGAATTAGGTGGCTACACCTTC. Residues: CSARPRGELGGYTF. This chain joins TRBV20-1 and TRBJ1-2; a possible D gene is TRBD1 (5 bases). CDR1 and CDR2 from the germline V gene are DFQATT and SNEGSKA (reference sequence). This CDR3 region has 14 residues. V shed 2 bases and J shed 7 bases, with 17 bases lying between them.

V usage is TRBV30 and J usage is TRBJ2-7, with no clear D. Germline lookup yields CDR1 GTSNPN and CDR2 SVGIG (reference sequence). This CDR3 has 14 residues. V was trimmed by 2 bases and J by 4 bases, leaving 15 bases between them. CDR3 DNA sequence: TGTGCCTGGAGTATGATCCGTCTACCGTACGAGCAGTACTTC. As protein: CAWSMIRLPYEQYF. Full variable domain (missing parts from reference TRBV30 and TRBJ2-7): SQTIHQWPATLVQPVGSPLSLECTVEGTSNPNLYWYRQAAGRGLQLLFYSVGIGQISSEVPQNLSASRPQDRQFILSSKKLLLSDSGFYLCAWSMIRLPYEQYFGPGTRLTVT.

Only a few counts were recorded for this clonotype. This chain connects TRBV30 to TRBJ1-1; the D gene is possibly TRBD1 (5 bases). Trimming pared 5 bases from V and 7 bases from J, leaving 8 bases between. CDR3 length: 10 residues. Per the germline V gene, CDR1 is GTSNPN and CDR2 is SVGIG (reference sequence). The CDR3 protein is CAWLGGEAFF. The CDR3 nucleotides read TGTGCCTGGTTGGGGGGTGAAGCTTTCTTT.

This chain connects TRBV5-1 to TRBJ1-1; D is uncertain. Germline assignment: CDR1 SGHRS and CDR2 YFSETQ. V shed 0 bases and J shed 1 base, with 7 bases lying between them. The CDR3 has 14 amino acids. As DNA, the CDR3 is TGCGCCAGCAGCTTGGACTCCGCGAACACTGAAGCTTTCTTT. It translates to CASSLDSANTEAFF.